This T cell receptor beta chain was sequenced in a study of lymphopenia after photon versus proton radiotherapy. Study results and caveats: Post-nadir TCR diversity decline inversely tracked overall survival among those who died. Post-nadir diversity loss with photons came from oligoclonal expansion, particularly CD8+ Temra cells. Proton therapy kept repertoires fairly stable, unlike photons, which gained effector/memory cells. Only patients who died were analyzed for survival; proton advantage is unproven.

Assay used: immunoSEQ multiplex PCR; TCRdb lists only in-frame clones, some missing. The sample has 45,000 to 65,000 clones, 80% to 90% seen once. With regard to this clone: What it binds is unknown.

Trimming took 1 base from V and 1 from J, leaving 10 bases between them. The CDR3 length is 15 residues. Per the germline V gene, CDR1 is SGHAT and CDR2 is FQNNGV. This TCR was recovered from a man in his fifties or sixties with gastric cancer. V is TRBV11-2 and J is TRBJ2-5; D remains ambiguous. The specimen was peripheral blood, collected from a patient treated with photon-based radiotherapy. This CDR3 reads CASSLGWSAQETQYF. The CDR3 DNA sequence: TGTGCCAGCAGCTTAGGGTGGAGCGCCCAAGAGACCCAGTACTTC.